Listed here are 15 T cell receptor beta chains from one sample, sequenced in a study of cytomegalovirus exposure and HLA in healthy donors. PCR was performed using 60 Vbeta and 13 Jbeta primers. The protocol was immunoSEQ multiplex PCR, while the TCRdb copy is restricted to in-frame clones and leaves out a portion. The sample contains 150,000 to 200,000 clones, roughly 79% of which appear only once. The sample taken for sequencing was PBMCs. Receptor source: a woman younger than 45 in good health and CMV-seropositive.

V usage is TRBV27 and J usage is TRBJ2-4, with 9 bases aligning to TRBD1. V lost 8 bases and J lost 7; bases outside the gene matches: 6. The germline V gene has CDR1 MNHEY and CDR2 SMNVEV (reference sequence). CDR3 length: 13 amino acids. The CDR3, as DNA: TGTGCCAGCGGGTACAGGGGGCTGAACATTCAGTACTTC. Translated, it gives CASGYRGLNIQYF.

The chain has TRBV7-9 and TRBJ2-5, with 9 positions matching TRBD2. The germline V gene encodes CDR1 SEHNR and CDR2 FQNEAQ (reference sequence). V gave up 7 bases and J gave up 5 bases; unmatched junction bases: 5. The CDR3 covers 13 residues. CDR3 sequence (DNA): TGTGCCAGCAACGGCGGGAGGGGGGAGACCCAGTACTTC. It encodes CASNGGRGETQYF.

The chain uses TRBV6-1 and TRBJ2-7; possibly TRBD2 for D (5 bases). Germline V lookup: CDR1 MNHNS, CDR2 SASEGT. The CDR3 runs to 12 residues. The chain's CDR3 is CALGVGRNEQYF. CDR3 DNA: TGTGCTCTCGGGGTAGGGAGAAACGAGCAGTACTTC.

This chain uses TRBV4-1 with TRBJ1-6; D not resolved. Germline assignment: CDR1 MGHRA and CDR2 YSYEKL. This CDR3 is built from 15 residues. The germline V and J ends were trimmed by 0 bases and 8 bases, with 11 bases remaining between them. CDR3 loop: CASSQDMGGYSPLHF. CDR3 DNA sequence: TGCGCCAGCAGCCAAGATATGGGAGGGTATTCACCCCTCCACTTT.

The chain is built from TRBV18 and TRBJ1-1; TRBD1 aligns across 7 bases. This CDR3 has 16 amino acids. Trimming at V came to 3 bases and at J to 1 base, leaving 8 bases not matched to a gene. CDR1 is KGHSH and CDR2 is LQKENI in the germline V gene. CDR3 DNA: TGTGCCAGCTCACCCCTCTTTGGACAGGCGAACACTGAAGCTTTCTTT. Its protein product is CASSPLFGQANTEAFF.

V and J are TRBV15 and TRBJ2-3; TRBD2 aligns across 7 bases. The CDR3 totals 19 residues. The germline V gene has CDR1 LNHNV and CDR2 YYDKDF (reference sequence). The J segment lost 0 bases and the V segment lost 0 bases, leaving 12 bases of the junction unmatched. The CDR3 DNA follows: TGTGCCACCAGCAGAGAGCAGGCTAGCGGACCCCTAAGCACAGATACGCAGTATTTT. It specifies CATSREQASGPLSTDTQYF.

This clone has a handful of counts. The V and J genes are TRBV10-2 and TRBJ1-3; 7 nucleotides align to TRBD1. V lost 8 bases and J lost 1; bases outside the gene matches: 2. The CDR3 contains 13 residues. The germline CDR1 and CDR2 sequences are WSHSY and SAAADI. The CDR3 reads CASGTVSGNTIYF. In nucleotides, the CDR3 is TGCGCCAGCGGGACAGTTTCTGGAAACACCATATATTTT.

The chain links TRBV30 to TRBJ1-2; D is unclear. Germline CDR1 is GTSNPN and CDR2 is SVGIG (reference sequence). The V gene lost 2 bases and the J gene lost 5 bases, with 18 bases spanning the gap. This CDR3 region has 15 residues. CDR3 in DNA: TGTGCCTGGAGTTCCTCTAGCGGGAGCCCATATGGCTACACCTTC. Its translation: CAWSSSSGSPYGYTF.

V is TRBV5-8 and J is TRBJ2-7; 7 nucleotides agree with TRBD2. In germline, CDR1 is SGHTS, CDR2 YDEGEE. The J segment lost 0 bases and the V segment lost 3 bases, leaving 9 bases of the junction unmatched. The CDR3 consists of 16 residues. The CDR3, as DNA: TGTGCCAGCAGCTGGTTGTCTAGCGGCTTCTCCTACGAGCAGTACTTC. Protein product: CASSWLSSGFSYEQYF.

The V and J genes are TRBV30 and TRBJ2-2; perhaps TRBD1 as D (6 bases). Germline lookup yields CDR1 GTSNPN and CDR2 SVGIG (reference sequence). V lost 2 bases and J lost 4, with 14 bases in between. The CDR3 is made up of 15 amino acids. The CDR3 sequence is CAWSPGTLGTGELFF. DNA for the CDR3: TGTGCCTGGAGTCCCGGGACACTGGGCACCGGGGAGCTGTTTTTT.

The count of this clone is one. V is TRBV5-1 and J is TRBJ1-1, with 10 bases identical to TRBD1. Losses at the gene ends were 5 bases for V and 4 bases for J; bases not matched to a gene: 11. CDR3 size: 16 residues. The germline CDR1 and CDR2 sequences are SGHRS and YFSETQ. CDR3 sequence (DNA): TGCGCCAGCAGACCCGGGACAGGGGCGCCCCGCACTGAAGCTTTCTTT. This encodes CASRPGTGAPRTEAFF.

J is TRBJ2-1 and V is TRBV19, with TRBD2 matching over 9 bases. Germline CDR1 and CDR2: LNHDA and SQIVND (reference sequence). This CDR3 region has 14 residues. With V trimmed by 8 bases and J by 7 bases, 9 bases remained unmatched. The CDR3 protein is CASRGTAGGNEQFF. As DNA, the CDR3 is TGTGCCAGTCGGGGGACAGCGGGGGGTAATGAGCAGTTCTTC.

This clone was picked up a small number of times. The genes are TRBV28 and TRBJ2-7; 7 nucleotides line up with TRBD1. CDR1 is MDHEN, CDR2 SYDVKM, per germline. This CDR3 spans 13 amino acids. V dropped 10 bases and J dropped 2; count of bases not matched to a gene: 8. The CDR3 is CATGPGTAYEQYF. CDR3 DNA: TGTGCCACCGGGCCGGGGACAGCCTACGAGCAGTACTTC.

The chain combines TRBV6-1 with TRBJ2-5, with D possibly being TRBD2 (6 bases). The CDR3 has 17 amino acids. The V and J ends lost 1 base and 4 bases respectively, with 19 bases between them. The germline V gene has CDR1 MNHNS and CDR2 SASEGT. The CDR3 here is CASSEVREKGGVETQYF. The CDR3 bases are TGTGCCAGCAGTGAAGTACGAGAAAAGGGAGGAGTAGAGACCCAGTACTTC.

The genes are TRBV19 and TRBJ2-1, with a possible D match to TRBD2 (6 bases). The germline CDR1 and CDR2 sequences are LNHDA and SQIVND (reference sequence). Trimming pared 6 bases from V and 4 bases from J, leaving 16 bases between. This CDR3 is built from 15 residues. The CDR3 loop is CASSDAGRIYNEQFF. In DNA form, the CDR3 reads TGTGCCAGTAGCGACGCGGGACGGATTTACAATGAGCAGTTCTTC.